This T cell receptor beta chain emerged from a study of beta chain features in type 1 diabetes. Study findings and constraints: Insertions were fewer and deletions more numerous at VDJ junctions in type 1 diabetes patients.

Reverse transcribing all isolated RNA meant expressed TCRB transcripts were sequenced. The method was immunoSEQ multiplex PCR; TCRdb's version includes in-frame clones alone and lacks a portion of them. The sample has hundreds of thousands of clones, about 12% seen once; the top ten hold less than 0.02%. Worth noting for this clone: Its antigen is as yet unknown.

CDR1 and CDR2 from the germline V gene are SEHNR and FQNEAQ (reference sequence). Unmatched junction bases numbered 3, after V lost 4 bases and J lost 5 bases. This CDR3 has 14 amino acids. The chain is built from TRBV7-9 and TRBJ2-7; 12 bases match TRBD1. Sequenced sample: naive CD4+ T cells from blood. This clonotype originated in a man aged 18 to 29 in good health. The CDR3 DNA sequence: TGTGCCAGCAGCTCCGGGACAGGGGGCCACGAGCAGTACTTC. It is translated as CASSSGTGGHEQYF.